This T cell receptor beta chain was identified in a study of PD-1 blockade in classical Hodgkin lymphoma. Study at large: The nivolumab dose that patients received was 3 mg/kg, given intravenously every 2 weeks. Study results and caveats: Why the repertoires differ is still unclear, perhaps disease activity or prior therapy.

Trimming left V 4 bases short and J 0 bases short, with 14 bases between. Germline CDR1 is SGHKS and CDR2 is YYEKEE (reference sequence). The CDR3 is 16 residues long. In the case of this clone: Its specificity is unknown.

This sample's time point: cycle 4 day 1 (C4D1), after six to seven weeks of nivolumab. Every patient had relapsed following autologous stem cell transplantation, and cohorts differed in brentuximab vedotin exposure. Clones were read by immunoSEQ multiplex PCR, and TCRdb kept only the in-frame ones, dropping some. The sample carries around 20,000 clones, approximately 80% recorded once. Sequencing used peripheral blood mononuclear cells (PBMCs), obtained before the fourth cycle of nivolumab. This rearrangement joins TRBV5-5 to TRBJ1-5; D gene unclear. This TCR derives from a human donor with classical Hodgkin lymphoma. The DNA of the CDR3 is TGTGCCAGCAGCCTAGAAACAGAAATTAGCAATCAGCCCCAGCATTTT. This sequence encodes CASSLETEISNQPQHF.